This T cell receptor beta chain appears in the sequencing data of a study of CD8 T cells in ankylosing spondylitis. Study conclusions and caveats: Earlier studies detected some motif variants in reactive arthritis synovial fluid and blood. A TCR beta motif of roughly 8 highly homologous variants seemed to mark ankylosing spondylitis blood. Reports say disease-linked clones showed up significantly more in matched ankylosing spondylitis synovial fluid.

The authors made TCR beta libraries by quantitative 5'-RACE with molecular barcodes. MiXCR was run by TCRdb on the 5' RACE reads, yielding one entry per CDR3 protein. The data hold roughly 670,000 distinct CDR3 sequences, with under 20% observed a single time. Trimming took 7 bases from V and 4 from J, leaving 14 bases between them. The CDR3 sequence is 14 residues long. To note about this clonotype: Its antigen remains unknown.

This sequence originates from a male donor with ankylosing spondylitis. Material: blood, either unsorted or a sorted T cell fraction (not recorded which). The chain combines TRBV12-3 or TRBV12-4 with TRBJ1-5; D is possibly TRBD1 (6 bases). The CDR3 loop reads CASTAPTGNQPQHF. In nucleotides, the CDR3 is TGTGCCAGCACCGCCCCTACAGGGAATCAGCCCCAGCATTTT.